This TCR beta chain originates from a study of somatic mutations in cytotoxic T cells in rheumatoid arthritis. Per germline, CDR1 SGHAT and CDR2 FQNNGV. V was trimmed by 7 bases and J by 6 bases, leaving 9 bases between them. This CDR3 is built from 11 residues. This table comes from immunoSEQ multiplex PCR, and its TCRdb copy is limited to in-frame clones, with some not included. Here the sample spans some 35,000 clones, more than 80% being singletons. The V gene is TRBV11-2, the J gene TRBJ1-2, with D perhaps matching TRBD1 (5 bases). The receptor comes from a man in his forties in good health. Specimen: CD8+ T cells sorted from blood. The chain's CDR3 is CASTAGNGYTF. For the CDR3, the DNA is TGTGCCAGCACTGCAGGGAATGGCTACACCTTC.